A single sample is the source of the 3 T cell receptor beta chains below, sequenced in a study of blood T cell repertoires in COVID-19. Only in-frame clones appear in the TCRdb table, and some are missing; sequencing was by immunoSEQ multiplex PCR. There are roughly 140,000 clones in the sample; roughly 88% occur only once, and over 8% lies in the top ten. Sequenced: peripheral blood. The receptor set was obtained from a woman in her forties or fifties with acute or convalescent COVID-19.

This sequence joins TRBV15 and TRBJ2-7; perhaps TRBD1 as D (5 bases). V dropped 0 bases and J dropped 1 base, with 7 bases sitting between them. This CDR3 spans 14 amino acids. Germline CDR1 LNHNV, CDR2 YYDKDF (reference sequence). CDR3 region: CATSRDRTSYEQYF. The CDR3 DNA reads as TGTGCCACCAGCAGAGACAGGACATCCTACGAGCAGTACTTC.

This CDR3 is CASISRGHSLEQFF. For the CDR3, the DNA is TGTGCCAGCATATCCAGGGGGCATTCCCTTGAGCAGTTCTTC. The chain recombines TRBV6-5 with TRBJ2-1; 8 bases are a match to TRBD1. This CDR3 is 14 amino acids long. Trimming took 7 bases from V and 9 from J; bases not matched to a gene: 11. Germline V gene sequence: CDR1 MNHEY, CDR2 SVGAGI.

CDR3 in amino acids: CASSLGGTSGSIEQYF. The CDR3 region has the DNA TGTGCCAGCAGCTTAGGCGGGACTAGCGGGAGCATTGAGCAGTACTTC. The V and J genes are TRBV7-2 and TRBJ2-7, with TRBD2 identical over 14 bases. With V trimmed by 1 base and J by 7 bases, 6 bases remained unmatched. The V gene's germline CDR1 is SGHTA and CDR2 FQGNSA. The CDR3 has 16 residues.